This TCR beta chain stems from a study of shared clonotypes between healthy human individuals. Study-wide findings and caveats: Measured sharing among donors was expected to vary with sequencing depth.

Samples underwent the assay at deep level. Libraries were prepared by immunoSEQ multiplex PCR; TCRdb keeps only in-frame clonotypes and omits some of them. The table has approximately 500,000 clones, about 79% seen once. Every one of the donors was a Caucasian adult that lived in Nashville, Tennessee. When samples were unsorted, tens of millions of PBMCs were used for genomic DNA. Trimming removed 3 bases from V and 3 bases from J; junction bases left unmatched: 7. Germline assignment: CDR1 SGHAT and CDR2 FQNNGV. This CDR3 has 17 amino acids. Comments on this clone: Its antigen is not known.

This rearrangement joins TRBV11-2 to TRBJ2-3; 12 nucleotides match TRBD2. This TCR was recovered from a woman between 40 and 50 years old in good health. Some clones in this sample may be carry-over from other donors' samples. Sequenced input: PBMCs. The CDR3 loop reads CASSFGPGLAGTDTQYF. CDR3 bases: TGTGCCAGCAGCTTTGGTCCCGGACTAGCGGGGACAGATACGCAGTATTTT. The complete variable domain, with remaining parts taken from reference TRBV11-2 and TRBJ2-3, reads EAGVAQSPRYKIIEKRQSVAFWCNPISGHATLYWYQQILGQGPKLLIQFQNNGVVDDSQLPKDRFSAERLKGVDSTLKIQPAKLEDSAVYLCASSFGPGLAGTDTQYFGPGTRLTVL.